The next 5 T cell receptor beta chains were all read from a single sample in a study of blood T cell repertoires in COVID-19. The table came from immunoSEQ multiplex PCR; TCRdb's copy has only in-frame clones and leaves some out. The table lists 200,000 to 250,000 clones, roughly 75% of them singletons. Specimen: peripheral blood. These receptor sequences come from a woman in her 70s with acute or convalescent COVID-19.

V is TRBV6-5 and J is TRBJ1-6; D not resolved. V was pared by 0 bases and J by 3 bases, with 6 bases between. The CDR3 has 15 amino acids. Germline CDR1 reads MNHEY; CDR2 reads SVGAGI. CDR3 loop: CASSYSSVYNSPLHF. The CDR3 DNA follows: TGTGCCAGCAGTTACTCATCAGTCTATAATTCACCCCTCCACTTT.

J is TRBJ2-7 and V is TRBV7-9; TRBD2 agrees at 7 bases. J was trimmed by 6 bases and V by 5 bases; bases with no gene match: 13. The length of the CDR3 is 15 residues. Germline lookup yields CDR1 SEHNR and CDR2 FQNEAQ (reference sequence). CDR3 in amino acids: CASSRDLGGAREQYF. The CDR3 bases are TGTGCCAGCAGCCGCGACTTGGGAGGGGCCCGCGAGCAGTACTTC.

A single count supports this clone. The rearrangement joins TRBV10-1 to TRBJ2-7; 7 bases match TRBD1. The CDR3 sequence is 16 residues long. The junction had 11 bases not matched to a gene; V was cut back by 4 bases and J by 2 bases. Germline CDR1 is WNHNN and CDR2 is SYGVQD (reference sequence). The CDR3 spells CASSGGSGQPTYEQYF. The CDR3 DNA reads TGCGCCAGCAGTGGGGGCTCGGGACAGCCGACCTACGAGCAGTACTTC.

This chain joins TRBV23-1 and TRBJ2-7, with TRBD2 identical over 8 bases. TRBV23-1 is classed as an ORF, of uncertain function. The CDR3 covers 18 residues. V dropped 2 bases and J dropped 4; count of bases not matched to a gene: 16. This chain's CDR3 is CASSQPNLGRSGVYEQYF. In DNA form, the CDR3 reads TGCGCCAGCAGTCAACCAAATCTCGGGCGTAGCGGGGTTTACGAGCAGTACTTC.

V gene TRBV18 combines with J gene TRBJ1-6, with 9 bases that match TRBD1. Germline trimming cut 3 bases from V and 5 bases from J; bases unmatched to any gene: 2. There are 15 residues in the CDR3. Germline-derived CDR1 and CDR2 are KGHSH and LQKENI. CDR3 region: CASSPDRGDNSPLHF. The CDR3 DNA reads TGTGCCAGCTCACCGGACAGGGGCGATAATTCACCCCTCCACTTT.